These 20 T cell receptor beta chains came from one sample sequenced in a study of cytomegalovirus exposure and HLA in healthy donors. The PCR made use of 60 Vbeta and 13 Jbeta primers. Only in-frame clones appear in the TCRdb table, and some are missing; sequencing was by immunoSEQ multiplex PCR. This table has approximately 100,000 clones, 80% appearing once. Input material: PBMCs. These receptors came from a man younger than 35 in good health and CMV-seronegative.

The rearrangement joins TRBV5-1 to TRBJ2-5; D unclear. Trimming removed 4 bases at V and 2 bases at J, with 12 bases between. Germline V CDR1 and CDR2: SGHRS, YFSETQ. The CDR3 is made up of 14 amino acids. Here the CDR3 reads CASSREHKQETQYF. The DNA of the CDR3 is TGCGCCAGCAGCCGTGAACACAAACAAGAGACCCAGTACTTC. The variable domain in full, with the rest retrieved from reference TRBV5-1 and TRBJ2-5, is KAGVTQTPRYLIKTRGQQVTLSCSPISGHRSVSWYQQTPGQGLQFLFEYFSETQRNKGNFPGRFSGRQFSNSRSEMNVSTLELGDSALYLCASSREHKQETQYFGPGTRLLVL.

V is TRBV2 and J is TRBJ1-5, with D hard to call. The CDR3 spans 12 residues. CDR1 and CDR2 (germline): SNHLY, FYNNEI. V was clipped by 6 bases and J by 11 bases, with 14 bases between them. The CDR3 loop reads CASRPAERTQHF. The CDR3 nucleotides read TGTGCCAGCAGACCGGCAGAGAGGACCCAGCATTTT.

The chain combines TRBV7-2 with TRBJ1-4; 9 bases align to TRBD1. CDR3 length: 16 residues. The V and J ends lost 5 bases and 5 bases, in that order; junction bases with no gene match: 9. Germline V CDR1 and CDR2: SGHTA, FQGNSA. The CDR3 sequence is CASSPGGQGRNEKLFF. In DNA, the CDR3 is TGTGCCAGCAGCCCTGGGGGACAGGGAAGGAATGAAAAACTGTTTTTT.

The V call is TRBV2, the J call TRBJ2-2; 16 nucleotides line up with TRBD2. The CDR3 length is 18 residues. Trimming took 8 bases from V and 6 from J; bases not matched to a gene: 12. From germline, CDR1 is SNHLY and CDR2 FYNNEI. In DNA form, the CDR3 reads TGTGCCAGCCTCTACGAGGGACTAGCGGGGGGGCTAGCCGGGGAGCTGTTTTTT. Translating gives CASLYEGLAGGLAGELFF.

The DNA for the CDR3 is TGCGCCAGCAGCTTGGGGGAGCCCTTTTCACCCCTCCACTTT. As protein: CASSLGEPFSPLHF. The rearrangement links TRBV5-1 to TRBJ1-6; no definite D call. Trimming pared 0 bases from V and 9 bases from J, leaving 10 bases between. This CDR3 spans 14 amino acids. Germline V CDR1 and CDR2: SGHRS, YFSETQ.

CDR3 bases: TGTGCCAGCAGCGTGGGAGGGGGGCAGAGAGACGAGCAGTACTTC. Translating it yields CASSVGGGQRDEQYF. V is TRBV9 and J is TRBJ2-7; a weak D match, TRBD2 (7 bases). CDR1 is SGDLS and CDR2 is YYNGEE in the germline V gene. V shed 2 bases and J shed 5 bases, with 17 bases lying between them. The CDR3 length is 15 residues.

The chain joins TRBV11-2 to TRBJ1-2; weak D call: TRBD1 (5 bases). Per the germline V gene, CDR1 is SGHAT and CDR2 is FQNNGV. The CDR3 has 13 amino acids. Trimming cost V 4 bases and J 3 bases, with 9 bases left between them. The CDR3 coding sequence is TGTGCCAGCAGCTCAGGGATGGACTATGGCTACACCTTC. As protein: CASSSGMDYGYTF.

Of note for this clone: This sample includes further DNA sequences coding for the same CDR3. The CDR3 region has the DNA TGTGCCAGCAGTGAAGCCGGACAGGGGCCAATGGACGAGCAGTACTTC. Protein product: CASSEAGQGPMDEQYF. J is TRBJ2-7 and V is TRBV25-1; 9 bases align to TRBD1. The J segment lost 5 bases and the V segment lost 2 bases, leaving 10 bases of the junction unmatched. The CDR3 sequence is 16 residues long. In germline, CDR1 is MGHDK, CDR2 SYGVNS.

The chain recombines TRBV5-1 with TRBJ2-3; 12 positions match TRBD2. The CDR3 covers 16 residues. V gave up 0 bases and J gave up 5 bases; unmatched junction bases: 4. Germline-derived CDR1 and CDR2 are SGHRS and YFSETQ. The CDR3 sequence: CASSLVLAGGGDTQYF. CDR3 sequence (DNA): TGCGCCAGCAGCTTGGTTCTAGCGGGGGGGGGAGATACGCAGTATTTT.

V is TRBV4-1 and J is TRBJ1-5, with 7 bases fitting TRBD1. The CDR3 length is 16 residues. In germline, CDR1 is MGHRA, CDR2 YSYEKL. J was trimmed by 0 bases and V by 2 bases; bases with no gene match: 4. CDR3 DNA: TGCGCCAGCAGCCAAAGGACAGGATTTAGCAATCAGCCCCAGCATTTT. This translates into CASSQRTGFSNQPQHF.

V usage is TRBV5-1 and J usage is TRBJ2-3; 10 bases are a match to TRBD2. Germline assignment: CDR1 SGHRS and CDR2 YFSETQ. The CDR3 is 17 amino acids. Trimming removed 4 bases from V and 4 bases from J; junction bases left unmatched: 12. The CDR3 region is CASSPLASGGGSDTQYF. The CDR3, as DNA: TGCGCCAGCAGCCCCCTAGCTAGCGGGGGAGGGTCAGATACGCAGTATTTT.

Comments on this clone: Compared with germline, one end of the junction differs, possibly owing to a read error. The genes are TRBV11-3 and TRBJ1-5; D is uncertain. Germline V gene sequence: CDR1 SGHNT, CDR2 YENEEA. The CDR3 contains 16 residues. In nucleotides, the CDR3 is TGTGCCAGCAGCTTACCCTCCGGACTTTTCAATCGGCCCCAGCATTTT. Protein product: CASSLPSGLFNRPQHF.

The chain couples TRBV18 to TRBJ1-5; 8 bases fit TRBD1. Per germline, CDR1 KGHSH and CDR2 LQKENI. V was pared by 2 bases and J by 0 bases, with 12 bases of the junction left unmatched. This CDR3 has 19 amino acids. CDR3 sequence (DNA): TGTGCCAGCTCACCAAACATCTGGACAGGGACCGATAGCAATCAGCCCCAGCATTTT. Its translation is CASSPNIWTGTDSNQPQHF.

This sequence joins TRBV4-1 and TRBJ1-2; D may be TRBD1 (5 bases). This CDR3 is 16 amino acids long. Trimming cost V 1 base and J 7 bases, with 19 bases left between them. Germline lookup yields CDR1 MGHRA and CDR2 YSYEKL. CDR3 bases: TGCGCCAGCAGCCAAGGGGCGCAGAGGGGAGGGCTTGGCTACACCTTC. This gives the protein CASSQGAQRGGLGYTF.

The chain uses TRBV19 and TRBJ1-2; maybe TRBD1 (5 bases). Trimming pared 0 bases from V and 1 base from J, leaving 15 bases between. The length of the CDR3 is 17 residues. Germline V lookup: CDR1 LNHDA, CDR2 SQIVND (reference sequence). CDR3 bases: TGTGCCAGTAGTATAGACCTGGGGGGGACTTATAACTATGGCTACACCTTC. Translated, it gives CASSIDLGGTYNYGYTF.

This clone showed up just once. This rearrangement joins TRBV18 to TRBJ1-6; 9 positions agree with TRBD1. J was trimmed by 13 bases and V by 0 bases; bases with no gene match: 22. Germline lookup yields CDR1 KGHSH and CDR2 LQKENI. This CDR3 has 20 residues. The CDR3: CASSPPMRLSSGGQGSPLHF. The CDR3 DNA sequence: TGTGCCAGCTCACCACCGATGCGTTTAAGCTCGGGGGGACAGGGTTCTCCCCTCCACTTT.

The V gene is TRBV27, the J gene TRBJ2-3; 15 nucleotides agree with TRBD2. Per the germline V gene, CDR1 is MNHEY and CDR2 is SMNVEV (reference sequence). V lost 3 bases and J lost 9; bases outside the gene matches: 7. CDR3 size: 16 residues. CDR3 region: CASSFGLAGGPITQYF. The CDR3 nucleotides are TGTGCCAGCAGTTTTGGACTAGCGGGGGGGCCGATAACGCAGTATTTT.

In DNA, the CDR3 is TGCGCCAGCAGGAACGGCCGGACTAGCGGGTATGACAATGAGCAGTTCTTC. Residues: CASRNGRTSGYDNEQFF. The V call is TRBV5-1, the J call TRBJ2-1; the match to TRBD2 covers 11 bases. Germline loops: CDR1 SGHRS, CDR2 YFSETQ. Trimming at V came to 5 bases and at J to 5 bases, leaving 12 bases not matched to a gene. The CDR3 loop spans 17 amino acids.

The count of this clone is one. The V gene is TRBV30, the J gene TRBJ2-1; TRBD1 is a possible D gene (5 bases). CDR1 is GTSNPN, CDR2 SVGIG, per germline (reference sequence). The CDR3 runs 14 residues. Trimming removed 3 bases at V and 1 base at J, with 10 bases between. In DNA, the CDR3 is TGTGCCTGGAGGCAAGGGGTTTCCTACAATGAGCAGTTCTTC. This translates into CAWRQGVSYNEQFF.

The chain carries TRBV4-1 and TRBJ2-7, with a possible D match to TRBD2 (5 bases). V was trimmed by 4 bases and J by 7 bases, leaving 14 bases between them. CDR3 size: 13 residues. Germline CDR1 MGHRA, CDR2 YSYEKL. CDR3 nucleotides: TGCGCCAGCAGCCCCAGGCGTGAGCGGGAGCAGTACTTC. Its protein is CASSPRREREQYF.